This T cell receptor beta chain appears in the sequencing data of a study of shared clonotypes between healthy human individuals. V was trimmed by 5 bases and J by 9 bases, leaving 14 bases between them. Germline V gene sequence: CDR1 SEHNR, CDR2 FQNEAQ (reference sequence). This CDR3 spans 13 amino acids. Overall study results and limits: Clonotype sharing among donors likely depends on sequencing depth.

This clone was seen once. What it recognizes is unknown. In replicate PCRs of unsorted PBMC, around 300 ng DNA, 31,000 or so T cell genomes, was used. Sequencing was performed with immunoSEQ multiplex PCR; in TCRdb, only in-frame clones are kept and a portion is missing. The sample holds about half a million clones, approximately 80% seen once. This clonotype was obtained from a woman aged 40-49 years in good health. Some clones in this sample may be carry-over from other donors' samples. The rearrangement joins TRBV7-9 to TRBJ1-5, with a weak D call TRBD1 (6 bases). Sequenced input: PBMCs. The DNA for the CDR3 is TGTGCCAGCAGCCGGGACACCGGGGGGCCCCAGCATTTT. Its protein product is CASSRDTGGPQHF.